Listed below are T cell receptor beta chains from one sample, sequenced in a study of blood T cell repertoires in COVID-19. Only in-frame clones appear in the TCRdb table, and some are missing; sequencing was by immunoSEQ multiplex PCR. The profile shows 250,000 to 300,000 clones, about 90% of them singletons. The material sequenced was peripheral blood. The receptors stem from a woman between 40 and 50 years old with acute or convalescent COVID-19. Both conserved end residues are part of each CDR3.

>TRBV7-2
CASSLTGKGTEAFF
>TRBV28
CASRPRTPYYGYTF
>TRBV24-1
CATSDYGFEQFF
>TRBV7-6
CASSLVPETNTEAFF
>TRBV7-9
CASSLSRAGRYNEQFF
>TRBV10-2
CASSEAPTGSYGYTF
>TRBV12-3/TRBV12-4
CASSRQDTGELFF
>TRBV11-2
CASSLGAGEAFF
>TRBV9
CASSGTLSSGNTIYF
>TRBV4-2
CASSQVQVYNSPLHF
>TRBV3-1/TRBV3-2
CASSQELAGGQEETQYF
>TRBV6-5
CASTQGPLDTQYF
>TRBV25-1
CASSVGQGPTEAFF
>TRBV10-3
CAISGYLGGFF
>TRBV4-2
CASSQRLAEYNEQFF
>TRBV7-2
CAIWGPNYGYTF
>TRBV29-1
CSEESSLNYGYTF
>TRBV6-5
CASSLNRGGSPLHF
>TRBV5-6
CASSLKGVWHTGELFF
>TRBV7-8
CASSLGGAGAEQFF
>TRBV7-9
CASSHPGDRSYSGANVLTF
>TRBV7-8
CASTGHDPPKLFF
>TRBV2
CASSLQGNTEAFF
>TRBV18
CASGGPKDYGYTF
>TRBV5-1
CASSVLGQGAGGYTF
>TRBV27
CASRGLAGGEETQYF